This T cell receptor beta chain originates from a study of CD8 T cells in ankylosing spondylitis. TCR beta libraries were made by quantitative 5'-RACE with molecular barcodes. One entry per CDR3 protein results from TCRdb running MiXCR on the 5' RACE reads. The repertoire holds 200,000 to 300,000 distinct CDR3 sequences, 8.6% seen once, with approximately 6.3% in the top ten. This clonotype was picked up many times. What it binds is not known. The CDR3 spans 15 residues. CDR1 and CDR2 from the germline V gene are MNHEY and SMNVEV (reference sequence). V dropped 4 bases and J dropped 2 bases, with 15 bases sitting between them. Findings and caveats of the study: Earlier work had already found some motif variants in reactive arthritis synovial fluid and blood.

The clonotype originates from a male donor with ankylosing spondylitis or in good health (not recorded which). This chain links TRBV27 with TRBJ2-7; TRBD1 is a possible D gene (5 bases). Sequences were obtained from blood, either unsorted or a sorted T cell fraction (not recorded which). The DNA for the CDR3 is TGTGCCAGCAGTTCTGGGGCAGGGCAAACCTACGAGCAGTACTTC. Translation gives CASSSGAGQTYEQYF.